This note documents a single T cell receptor beta chain sequence. Which antigen it targets is not known. No base qualities exist here, and no much larger clone lies one base off it. The sample comes from a study of CD8+ T cells in alopecia areata (dated by TCRdb to the late 2010s). About the study as a whole: Treated patients were enrolled in an open-label pilot trial of oral tofacitinib at 5 to 10 mg twice daily for moderate-to-severe alopecia areata. Patients received tofacitinib for 6 to 18 months and were then followed off drug for 6 months to check for delayed response and recurrence. High-throughput TCRbeta sequencing was used to examine T cell clonal expansion in alopecia areata in both the C3H/HeJ mouse model and human patients. Human TCRbeta sequencing covered scalp tissue and sorted CD4+ and CD8+ peripheral blood T cells from patchy and totalis/universalis alopecia areata patients and healthy controls. Tofacitinib-treated patients had biopsies at baseline and at 4 and 24 weeks of treatment, with a later scalp biopsy in several patients. Scalp clonality was compared among normal scalp (n=4), patchy alopecia areata scalp (n=8), and alopecia totalis/universalis scalp (n=8). RNA was extracted with the PAXgene miRNA kit for fixed scalp, the miRNeasy kit for PBMCs, and the RNeasy kit for mouse skin. Amplification of TCRbeta CDR3 regions was done by immunoSEQ multiplex PCR using 35 Vbeta forward primers and 13 Jbeta reverse primers.

According to the study, the label for this sample's time point signals: baseline before oral tofacitinib. Lesional scalp punch biopsies and peripheral blood were collected from alopecia areata patients. PBMCs were isolated by density centrifugation and stained for CD3, CD4 and CD8, and CD4+ and CD8+ T cells were sorted on a FACSAria. For CDR1 and CDR2, the germline V gene lists SNHLY and FYNNEI. Trimming takes 10 bases from V and 3 bases from J, and the germline ends sit 16 bases apart. Taken from cysteine to phenylalanine, the CDR3 has 14 residues. CDR3 DNA only is kept here, 42 bases in frame from base 1. The paper's findings and limits, for the study overall: Compared with normal scalp, lesional scalp had higher clonality and more expanded CD8+ clones, particularly in alopecia totalis/universalis, a pattern that suggests antigenic drive. Compared with mice, TCR sequences shared between patients were less clear, possibly partly because of HLA diversity across the patient population. Unlike mouse skin, which is dominated by gammadelta T cells, normal human skin has resident alphabeta T cells that are also sequenced, and this complicates analysis of the scalp TCR repertoire.

Library prep was done by the immunoSEQ multiplex PCR assay. For TCR sequencing, RNA was extracted from every sample and reverse transcribed into cDNA to serve as template. SuperScript III was used for first-strand cDNA synthesis, primed with a 2:1 mix of oligo-dT and random hexamers. Amplification bias was assessed with a synthetic immune receptor repertoire, and residual bias was removed computationally. As for the original processing: After raw reads were preprocessed to remove errors, the CDR3 was defined following IMGT conventions as running from the conserved cysteine to phenylalanine. Clonality was computed as 1 minus the Shannon entropy, with the entropy normalized by log2 of the number of productive unique TCRs. Whether scalp clones were CD4 or CD8 was inferred by matching scalp TCRbeta sequences against CD4 and CD8 repertoires sorted from blood. TCRdb mirrors the immuneACCESS table, restricted to in-frame sequences. Some clones are absent from its copies; in checked studies, under half trace to an unresolved V gene, and the reason for the others is unknown. V and J calls and clone size are copied from that table; D and trimming were computed from the DNA. Within this sample are roughly 150,000 clones, with over 80% of them counted one time only. More than 13% of the sample comes from the top ten.

The rearranged segments are TRBV2 and TRBJ2-1; possibly the D gene is TRBD2, per 5 matching bases. The receptor was isolated from a human donor with alopecia areata. The source material was CD8+ T cells sorted from blood, sampled at week 0. The nucleotides are TGTGCCATCCCGGTCCCCGAGGGCTACAATGAGCAGTTCTTC. It codes for CAIPVPEGYNEQFF.